This record concerns one TCR beta chain sequence. Vbeta (60) and Jbeta (13) primers were used in the PCR. Only in-frame clones appear in the TCRdb table, and some are missing; sequencing was by immunoSEQ multiplex PCR. The repertoire holds about 160,000 clones, roughly 78% seen once, with roughly 2% in the top ten. The data originate from a study of cytomegalovirus exposure and HLA in healthy donors. The TCR was taken from a man in his forties in good health and CMV-seronegative. The sequenced sample was PBMCs.

CDR3 in amino acids: CASSLDRGPQETQYF. Written as DNA, the CDR3 is TGTGCCAGCAGCTTGGACAGGGGGCCCCAAGAGACCCAGTACTTC. J is TRBJ2-5 and V is TRBV7-2; 11 bases align to TRBD1. The CDR3 loop spans 15 amino acids. The V gene's germline CDR1 is SGHTA and CDR2 FQGNSA. The J segment lost 1 base and the V segment lost 3 bases, leaving 1 base of the junction unmatched.